A selection of T cell receptor beta chains follows, all from one sample in a study of beta chain features in type 1 diabetes. Sequencing used immunoSEQ multiplex PCR; TCRdb keeps in-frame clones, though not all of them. Of under 350,000 clones detected, about 8% appear once; the ten largest clones hold approximately 0.93%. Specimen: central memory CD4+ T cells from blood. The receptors were gathered from a woman aged 18-29 years in good health. CDR3s include the opening cysteine and the closing phenylalanine or tryptophan. The D gene is left open where the match is weak. Size values are once, few and many counts, or a class for expanded clones, and some rows have none.

>NA|TRBJ2-5|TRBD1|TRBV5-6
TGTGCCAGCAGCTTTGGGACAGAAGAGACCCAGTACTTC
CASSFGTEETQYF
>NA|TRBJ1-5|TRBD1|TRBV30
TGTGCCACCTCCGGGACAGGGGGTCAGCCCCAGCATTTT
CATSGTGGQPQHF
>few|TRBJ1-4|NA|TRBV2
TGTGCCAGCATCACAGGATCATACGAAAAACTGTTTTTT
CASITGSYEKLFF
>few|TRBJ1-1|NA|TRBV4-3
TGCGCCAGCAGCCAAGATCTGATGGGGCCCTTGAACACTGAAGCTTTCTTT
CASSQDLMGPLNTEAFF
>NA|TRBJ2-3|TRBD1|TRBV2
TGTGCCAGCAGAGAGGACAGGGCGACAGATACGCAGTATTTT
CASREDRATDTQYF
>few|TRBJ1-5|NA|TRBV7-8
TGTGCCAGCAGCTTAGCGCGGGCCGCGGGCGGTCAGCCCCAGCATTTT
CASSLARAAGGQPQHF
>NA|TRBJ2-1|NA|TRBV21-1
TGTGCCAGCAGCAAAGCGCTCAGGGTTAATGTTTATGAGCAGTTCTTC
CASSKALRVNVYEQFF
>many|TRBJ1-5|NA|TRBV29-1
TGCAGCGTGCGGGTCGGCAATCAGCCCCAGCATTTT
CSVRVGNQPQHF
>NA|TRBJ2-1|NA|TRBV4-2
TGTGCCAGCAGCCAAGGTTGGAGCTCCTACAATGAGCAGTTCTTC
CASSQGWSSYNEQFF
>few|TRBJ1-2|NA|TRBV6-5
TGTGCCAGCAGTTATAGTGCAGCCTATGGCTACACCTTC
CASSYSAAYGYTF
>NA|TRBJ2-5|TRBD2|TRBV7-8
TGTGCCAGCAGCCCTAGCGGACTCACCTCCGGAGAGACCCAGTACTTC
CASSPSGLTSGETQYF
>NA|TRBJ1-4|TRBD1|TRBV2
TGTGCCAGCATTCTCACCAACAGGGGGGGGCGTGAAAAACTGTTTTTT
CASILTNRGGREKLFF
>NA|TRBJ1-5|NA|TRBV21-1
TGTGCCAGCACCCCGGACAGGGACAATCAGCCCCAGCATTTT
CASTPDRDNQPQHF
>NA|TRBJ2-5|TRBD1|TRBV5-1
TGCGCCAGCAGCTCGGGACAGGGGGCCGTCGAGACCCAGTACTTC
CASSSGQGAVETQYF
>few|TRBJ2-5|TRBD1|TRBV7-2
TGTGCCAGCAGCTTACAACAGGGGATATCAGAGACCCAGTACTTC
CASSLQQGISETQYF
>few|TRBJ1-4|NA|TRBV7-9
TGTGCCAGCAGCTCCGGGTCTGGGGGTGAAAAACTGTTTTTT
CASSSGSGGEKLFF
>NA|TRBJ2-1|NA|TRBV4-2
TGTGCCAGCAGCGAGGAGGGCCTTGACTACAATGAGCAGTTCTTC
CASSEEGLDYNEQFF
>NA|TRBJ1-5|TRBD1|TRBV7-6
TGTGCCAGCAGCTTAGAGGGAGGGACAGGATATCAGCCCCAGCATTTT
CASSLEGGTGYQPQHF
>few|TRBJ1-3|NA|TRBV27
TGTGCCAGCAGTTTACGGTTTAGGACAGTTAGGAATGGAAACACCATATATTTT
CASSLRFRTVRNGNTIYF
>few|TRBJ1-3|NA|TRBV4-3
TGCGCCAGCAGCCAAGGTCAGGCCGGACCGGGATACACCATATATTTT
CASSQGQAGPGYTIYF
>NA|TRBJ2-7|NA|TRBV10-3
TGTGCCATCAGTGAATCTGGGGGAACCTACGAGCAGTACTTC
CAISESGGTYEQYF
>few|TRBJ2-7|NA|TRBV27
TGTGCCAGCAGTCCAGCCGGGGCGGGCTCCTACGAGCAGTACTTC
CASSPAGAGSYEQYF